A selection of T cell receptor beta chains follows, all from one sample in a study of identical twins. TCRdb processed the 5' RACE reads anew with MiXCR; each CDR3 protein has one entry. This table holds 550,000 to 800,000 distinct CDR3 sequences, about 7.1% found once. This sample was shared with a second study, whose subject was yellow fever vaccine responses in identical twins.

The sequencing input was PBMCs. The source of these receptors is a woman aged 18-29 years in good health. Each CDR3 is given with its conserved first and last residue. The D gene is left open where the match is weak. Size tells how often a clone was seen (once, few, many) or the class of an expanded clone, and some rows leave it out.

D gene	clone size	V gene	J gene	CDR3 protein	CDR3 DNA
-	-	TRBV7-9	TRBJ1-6	CASSLADTYNSPLHF	TGTGCCAGCAGCTTAGCGGACACTTATAATTCACCCCTCCACTTT
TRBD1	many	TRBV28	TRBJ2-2	CASSAGTGNTGELFF	TGTGCCAGCAGTGCCGGGACAGGGAACACCGGGGAGCTGTTTTTT
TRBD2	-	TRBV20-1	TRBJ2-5	CSIRAGGETQYF	TGCAGTATTCGGGCGGGGGGTGAGACCCAGTACTTC
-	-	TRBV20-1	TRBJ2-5	CSARELTGLWETQYF	TGCAGTGCTAGGGAATTAACAGGGCTGTGGGAGACCCAGTACTTC
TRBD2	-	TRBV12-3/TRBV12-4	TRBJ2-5	CASSTGTSGGKTQYF	TGTGCCAGCAGTACGGGGACTAGCGGGGGGAAGACCCAGTACTTC
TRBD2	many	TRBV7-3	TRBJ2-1	CASSYGLGSYNEQFF	TGTGCCAGCAGTTATGGACTAGGCTCATACAATGAGCAGTTCTTC
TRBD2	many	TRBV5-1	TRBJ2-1	CASSPLTSPNNEQFF	TGCGCCAGCAGCCCCCTGACTAGCCCAAACAATGAGCAGTTCTTC
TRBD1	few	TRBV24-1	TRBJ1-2	CATSSDRGLGYTF	TGTGCCACCAGCTCCGACAGGGGCCTTGGCTACACCTTC
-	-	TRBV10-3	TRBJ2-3	CAIMRDGNTDTQYF	TGTGCCATCATGCGGGACGGCAACACAGATACGCAGTATTTT
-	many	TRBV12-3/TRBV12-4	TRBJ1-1	CASSLKTAGPNTEAFF	TGTGCCAGCAGTTTAAAAACGGCAGGACCGAACACTGAAGCTTTCTTT
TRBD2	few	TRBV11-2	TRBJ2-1	CASSLGTYESGDYNEQFF	TGTGCCAGCAGCTTAGGGACCTACGAAAGCGGGGATTACAATGAGCAGTTCTTC
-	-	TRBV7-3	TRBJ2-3	CASSPDHLTDTQYF	TGTGCCAGCAGCCCGGACCATCTGACAGATACGCAGTATTTT
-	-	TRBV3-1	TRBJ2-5	CASSQARGSVAPRETQYF	TGTGCCAGCAGCCAAGCTCGGGGTAGCGTCGCGCCCCGAGAGACCCAGTACTTC
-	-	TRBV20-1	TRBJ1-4	CSARDQTVPNEKLFF	TGCAGTGCTAGAGATCAGACAGTCCCTAATGAAAAACTGTTTTTT
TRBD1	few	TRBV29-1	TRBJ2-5	CSVVFTGGAPETQYF	TGCAGCGTTGTTTTCACAGGGGGCGCCCCGGAGACCCAGTACTTC
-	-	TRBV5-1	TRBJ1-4	CASSTEGGSNEKLFF	TGCGCCAGCAGCACAGAAGGGGGGTCTAATGAAAAACTGTTTTTT
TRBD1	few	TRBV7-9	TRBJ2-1	CASSSPTGGQFF	TGTGCCAGCAGCAGCCCTACAGGGGGGCAGTTCTTC
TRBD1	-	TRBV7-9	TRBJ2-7	CASSLVGDRVSNEQYF	TGTGCCAGCAGCTTAGTGGGGGACAGGGTTTCCAACGAGCAGTACTTC
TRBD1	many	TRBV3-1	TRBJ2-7	CASSQAGQGIHEQYF	TGTGCCAGCAGCCAAGCGGGACAGGGGATCCACGAGCAGTACTTC
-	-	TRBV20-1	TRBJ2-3	CSASSGRTTDTQYF	TGCAGTGCTAGTTCAGGACGGACCACAGATACGCAGTATTTT
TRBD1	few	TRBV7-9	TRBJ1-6	CASSSGGSGSPLHF	TGTGCCAGCAGCTCAGGGGGCTCGGGGTCACCCCTCCACTTT
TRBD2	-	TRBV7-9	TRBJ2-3	CASSFGERGGPPDTQYF	TGTGCCAGCAGCTTCGGAGAGCGGGGGGGCCCCCCAGATACGCAGTATTTT
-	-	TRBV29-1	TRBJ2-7	CSVEISDSSYEQYF	TGCAGCGTTGAGATTTCGGATAGCTCCTACGAGCAGTACTTC
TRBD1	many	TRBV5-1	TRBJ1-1	CASSPGQGSSTEAFF	TGCGCCAGCAGCCCTGGACAGGGGAGCTCCACTGAAGCTTTCTTT
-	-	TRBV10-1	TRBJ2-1	CASSESWGALYNEQFF	TGCGCCAGCAGTGAGTCGTGGGGAGCCCTCTACAATGAGCAGTTCTTC
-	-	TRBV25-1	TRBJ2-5	CASSEYGQPQETQYF	TGTGCCAGCAGTGAATATGGGCAACCCCAAGAGACCCAGTACTTC
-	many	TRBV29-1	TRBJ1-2	CSVPTLRDTYRGGYTF	TGCAGCGTTCCTACCCTCCGGGACACCTACCGGGGTGGCTACACCTTC
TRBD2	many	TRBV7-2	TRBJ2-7	CASSWTSGSTYEQYF	TGTGCCAGCAGCTGGACTAGCGGGAGTACTTACGAGCAGTACTTC
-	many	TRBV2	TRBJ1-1	CASTRDLNTEAFF	TGTGCCAGCACCAGGGACCTGAACACTGAAGCTTTCTTT
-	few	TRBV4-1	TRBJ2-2	CASSRDTIGELFF	TGCGCCAGCAGCCGAGACACGATCGGGGAGCTGTTTTTT